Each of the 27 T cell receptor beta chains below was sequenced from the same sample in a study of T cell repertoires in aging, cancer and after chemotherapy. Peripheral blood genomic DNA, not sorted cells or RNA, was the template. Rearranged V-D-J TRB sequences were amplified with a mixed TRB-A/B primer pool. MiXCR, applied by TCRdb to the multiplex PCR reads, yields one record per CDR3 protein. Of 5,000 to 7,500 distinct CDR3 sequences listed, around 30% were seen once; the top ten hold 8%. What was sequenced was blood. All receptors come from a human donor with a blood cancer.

This CDR3 is CASSSFRWDYGYTF. The CDR3 DNA follows: TGTGCCAGCAGTTCTTTTCGGTGGGACTATGGCTACACCTTC. The V call is TRBV27, the J call TRBJ1-2; no reliable D call. The CDR3 contains 14 residues. The germline V and J ends were trimmed by 4 bases and 3 bases, with 12 bases remaining between them. Germline V gene sequence: CDR1 MNHEY, CDR2 SMNVEV (reference sequence).

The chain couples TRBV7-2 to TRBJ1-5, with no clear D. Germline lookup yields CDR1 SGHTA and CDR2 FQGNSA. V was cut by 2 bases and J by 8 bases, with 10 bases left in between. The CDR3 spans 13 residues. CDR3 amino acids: CASSLHSGEPQHF. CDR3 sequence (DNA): TGTGCCAGCAGCTTACATTCGGGCGAGCCCCAGCATTTT.

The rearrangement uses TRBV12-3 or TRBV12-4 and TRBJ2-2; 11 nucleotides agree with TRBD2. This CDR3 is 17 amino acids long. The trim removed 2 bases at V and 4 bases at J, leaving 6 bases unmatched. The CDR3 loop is CASSLPPGLAVTGELFF. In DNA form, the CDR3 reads TGTGCCAGCAGTTTACCCCCGGGACTAGCGGTCACCGGGGAGCTGTTTTTT.

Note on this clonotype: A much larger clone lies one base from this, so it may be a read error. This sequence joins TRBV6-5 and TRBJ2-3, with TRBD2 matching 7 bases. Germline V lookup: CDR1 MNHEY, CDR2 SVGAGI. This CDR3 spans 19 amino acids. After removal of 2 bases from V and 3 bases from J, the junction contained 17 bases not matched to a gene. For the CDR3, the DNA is TGTGCCAGCAGTTACAGTTCCACCGCTAGCGGATTATTGACAGATACGCAGTATTTT. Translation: CASSYSSTASGLLTDTQYF.

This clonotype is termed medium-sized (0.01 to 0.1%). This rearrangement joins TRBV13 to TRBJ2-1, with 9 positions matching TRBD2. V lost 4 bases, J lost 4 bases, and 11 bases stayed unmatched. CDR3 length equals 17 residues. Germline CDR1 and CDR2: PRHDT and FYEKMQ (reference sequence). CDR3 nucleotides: TGTGCCAGCAGCTGGGGATTAGCGGGAGAGCATTACAATGAGCAGTTCTTC. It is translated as CASSWGLAGEHYNEQFF.

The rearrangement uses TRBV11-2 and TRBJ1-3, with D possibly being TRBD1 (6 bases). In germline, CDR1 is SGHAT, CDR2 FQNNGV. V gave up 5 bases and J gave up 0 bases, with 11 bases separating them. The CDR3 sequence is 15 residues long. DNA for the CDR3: TGTGCCAGCAGCCCAGGGGCCTTCTCTGGAAACACCATATATTTT. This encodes CASSPGAFSGNTIYF.

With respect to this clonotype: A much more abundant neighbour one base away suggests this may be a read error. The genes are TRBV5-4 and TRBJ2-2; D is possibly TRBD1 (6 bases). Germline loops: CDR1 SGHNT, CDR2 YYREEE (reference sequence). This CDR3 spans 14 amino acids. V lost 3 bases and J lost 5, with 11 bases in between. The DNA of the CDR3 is TGTGCCAGCAGCTCGCAGGGGTCGACCGGGGAGCTGTTTTTT. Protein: CASSSQGSTGELFF.

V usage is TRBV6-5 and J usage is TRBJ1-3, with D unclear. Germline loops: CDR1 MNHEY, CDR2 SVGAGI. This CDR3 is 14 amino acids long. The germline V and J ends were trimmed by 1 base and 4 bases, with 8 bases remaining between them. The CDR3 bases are TGTGCCAGCAGTTACTATGGAAAAGGAAACACCATATATTTT. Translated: CASSYYGKGNTIYF.

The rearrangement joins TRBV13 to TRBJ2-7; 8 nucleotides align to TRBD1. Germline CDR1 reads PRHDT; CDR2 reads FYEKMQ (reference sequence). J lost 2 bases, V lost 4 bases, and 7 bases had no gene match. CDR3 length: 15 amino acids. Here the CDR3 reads CASSSRGTGTYEQYF. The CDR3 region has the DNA TGTGCCAGCAGCTCCCGAGGGACAGGAACCTACGAGCAGTACTTC.

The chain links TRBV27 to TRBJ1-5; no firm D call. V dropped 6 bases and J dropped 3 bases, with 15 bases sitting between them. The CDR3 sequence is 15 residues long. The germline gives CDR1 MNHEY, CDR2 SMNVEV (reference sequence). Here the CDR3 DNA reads TGTGCCAGCAGACCCAACTATAGGACCAATCAGCCCCAGCATTTT. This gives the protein CASRPNYRTNQPQHF.

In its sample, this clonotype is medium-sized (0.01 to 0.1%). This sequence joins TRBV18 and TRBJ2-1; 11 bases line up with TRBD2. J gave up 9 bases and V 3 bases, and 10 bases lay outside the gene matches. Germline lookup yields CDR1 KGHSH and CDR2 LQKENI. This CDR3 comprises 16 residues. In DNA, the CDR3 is TGTGCCAGCTCACCGGCGCTAGAAACTAGCGGGGGTGAGCAGTTCTTC. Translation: CASSPALETSGGEQFF.

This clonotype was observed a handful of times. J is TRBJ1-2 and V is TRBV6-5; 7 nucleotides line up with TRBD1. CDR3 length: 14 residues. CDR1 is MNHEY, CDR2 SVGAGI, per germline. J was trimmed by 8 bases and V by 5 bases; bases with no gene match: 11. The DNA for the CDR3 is TGTGCCAGCAGTGCCCCCGGGACAGTCGGGGGCTACACCTTC. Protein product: CASSAPGTVGGYTF.

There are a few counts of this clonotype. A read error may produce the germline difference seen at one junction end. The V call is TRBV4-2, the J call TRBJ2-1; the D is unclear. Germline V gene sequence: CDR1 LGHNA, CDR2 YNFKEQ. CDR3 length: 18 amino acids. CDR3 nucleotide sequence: TGCGCCAGCAGCCAAGATTTCGGCGCAGCCTACTCCTACAATGAGCAGTTCTTC. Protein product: CASSQDFGAAYSYNEQFF.

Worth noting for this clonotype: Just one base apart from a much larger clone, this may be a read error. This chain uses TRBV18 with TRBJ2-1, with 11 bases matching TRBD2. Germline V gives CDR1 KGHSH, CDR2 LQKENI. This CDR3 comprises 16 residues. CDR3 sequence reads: CASPPALETSGGEQFF. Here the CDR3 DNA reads TGTGCCAGCCCACCGGCGCTAGAAACTAGCGGGGGTGAGCAGTTCTTC. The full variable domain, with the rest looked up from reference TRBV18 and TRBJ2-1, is NAGVMQNPRHLVRRRGQEARLRCSPMKGHSHVYWYRQLPEEGLKFMVYLQKENIIDESGMPKERFSAEFPKEGPSILRIQQVVRGDSAAYFCASPPALETSGGEQFFGPGTRLTVL.

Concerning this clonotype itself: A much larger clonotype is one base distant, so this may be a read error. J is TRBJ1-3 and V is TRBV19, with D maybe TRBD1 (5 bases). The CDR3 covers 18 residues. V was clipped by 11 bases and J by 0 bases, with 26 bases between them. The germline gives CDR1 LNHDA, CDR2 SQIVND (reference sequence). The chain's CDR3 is CAGTTGGARLSSGNTIYF. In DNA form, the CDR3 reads TGTGCCGGTACCACCGGCGGGGCAAGACTTAGCTCTGGAAACACCATATATTTT.

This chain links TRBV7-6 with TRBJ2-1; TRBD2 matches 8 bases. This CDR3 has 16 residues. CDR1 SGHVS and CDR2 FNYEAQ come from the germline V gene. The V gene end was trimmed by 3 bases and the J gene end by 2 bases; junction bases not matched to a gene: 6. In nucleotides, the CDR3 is TGTGCCAGCAGCTTCTACGGAGCGGGAGCCTACAATGAGCAGTTCTTC. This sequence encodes CASSFYGAGAYNEQFF.

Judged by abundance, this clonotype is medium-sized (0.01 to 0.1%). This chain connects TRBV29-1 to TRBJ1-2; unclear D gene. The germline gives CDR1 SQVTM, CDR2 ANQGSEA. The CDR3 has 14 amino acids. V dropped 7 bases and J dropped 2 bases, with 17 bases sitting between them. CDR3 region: CSATRLWENYGYTF. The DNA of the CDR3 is TGCAGCGCAACCCGGCTCTGGGAAAACTATGGCTACACCTTC.

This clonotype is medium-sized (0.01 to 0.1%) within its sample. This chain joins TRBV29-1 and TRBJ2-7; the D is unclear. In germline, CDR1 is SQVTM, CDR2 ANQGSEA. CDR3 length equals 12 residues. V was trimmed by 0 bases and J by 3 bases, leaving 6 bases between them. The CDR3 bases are TGCAGCGTTGAAGACAGTCTCTACGAGCAGTACTTC. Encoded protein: CSVEDSLYEQYF.

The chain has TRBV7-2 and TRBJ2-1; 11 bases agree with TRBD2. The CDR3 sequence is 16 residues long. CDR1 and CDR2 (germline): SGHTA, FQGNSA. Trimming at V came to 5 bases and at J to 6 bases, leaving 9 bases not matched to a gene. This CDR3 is CASSASRLAGGNEQFF. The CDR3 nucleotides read TGTGCCAGCAGCGCCAGTCGGCTAGCGGGGGGCAATGAGCAGTTCTTC.

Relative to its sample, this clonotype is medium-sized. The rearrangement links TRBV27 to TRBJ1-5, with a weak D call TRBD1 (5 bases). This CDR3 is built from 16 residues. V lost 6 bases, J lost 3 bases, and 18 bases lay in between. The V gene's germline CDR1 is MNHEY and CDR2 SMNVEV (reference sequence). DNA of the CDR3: TGTGCCAGCAGCCTACTAGGCAGGGCCCCCAATCAGCCCCAGCATTTT. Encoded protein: CASSLLGRAPNQPQHF.

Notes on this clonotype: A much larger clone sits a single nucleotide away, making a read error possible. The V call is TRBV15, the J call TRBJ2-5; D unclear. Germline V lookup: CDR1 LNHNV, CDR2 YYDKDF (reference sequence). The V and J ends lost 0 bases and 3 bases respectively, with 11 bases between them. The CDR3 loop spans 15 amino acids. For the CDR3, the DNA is TGTGCCACCAGCAGAGAAGTTGAATACGAAGAGACCCAGTACTTC. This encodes CATSREVEYEETQYF.

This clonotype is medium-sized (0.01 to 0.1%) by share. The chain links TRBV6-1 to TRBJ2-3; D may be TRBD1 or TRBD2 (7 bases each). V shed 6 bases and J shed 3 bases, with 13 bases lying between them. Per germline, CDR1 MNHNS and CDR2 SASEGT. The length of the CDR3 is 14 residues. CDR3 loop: CASRAGGATDTQYF. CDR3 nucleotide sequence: TGTGCCAGCAGGGCAGGGGGGGCGACAGATACGCAGTATTTT.

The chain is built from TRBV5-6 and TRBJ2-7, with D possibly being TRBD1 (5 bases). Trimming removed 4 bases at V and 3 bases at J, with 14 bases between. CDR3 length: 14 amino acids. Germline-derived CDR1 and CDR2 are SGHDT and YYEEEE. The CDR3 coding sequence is TGTGCCAGCAGCCTTGGGGCTGGCTACTACGAGCAGTACTTC. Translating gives CASSLGAGYYEQYF.

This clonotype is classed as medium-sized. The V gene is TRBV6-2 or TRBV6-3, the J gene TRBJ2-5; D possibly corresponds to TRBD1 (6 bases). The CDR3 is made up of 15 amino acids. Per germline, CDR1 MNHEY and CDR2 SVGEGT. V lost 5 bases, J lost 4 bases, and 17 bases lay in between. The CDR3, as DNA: TGTGCCAGCAGTGTCCGGGTCCGAGGGGGAGAGACCCAGTACTTC. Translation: CASSVRVRGGETQYF.

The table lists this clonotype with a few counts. This CDR3 reads CATSGPPPPDVEQYF. Here the CDR3 DNA reads TGTGCCACCAGCGGGCCTCCCCCCCCCGATGTCGAGCAGTACTTC. The rearrangement joins TRBV24-1 to TRBJ2-7; no definite D call. The ends were cut back, 7 bases at V and 6 bases at J, with 21 bases in the middle. CDR3 size: 15 residues. Germline V CDR1 and CDR2: KGHDR, SFDVKD.

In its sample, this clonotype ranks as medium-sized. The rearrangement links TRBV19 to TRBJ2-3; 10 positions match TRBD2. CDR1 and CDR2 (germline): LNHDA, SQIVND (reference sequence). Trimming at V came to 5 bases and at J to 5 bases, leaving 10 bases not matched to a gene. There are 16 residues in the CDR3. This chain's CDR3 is CASSPLAGVGKDTQYF. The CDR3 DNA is TGTGCCAGTAGTCCTCTAGCGGGAGTTGGGAAAGATACGCAGTATTTT.

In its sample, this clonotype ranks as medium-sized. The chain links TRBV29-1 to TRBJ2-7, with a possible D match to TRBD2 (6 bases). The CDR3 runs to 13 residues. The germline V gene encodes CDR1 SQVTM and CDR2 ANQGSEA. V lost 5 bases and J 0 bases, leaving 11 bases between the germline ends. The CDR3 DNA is TGCAGCGTTAGTAGCGGACTCTCCTACGAGCAGTACTTC. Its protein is CSVSSGLSYEQYF.